This T cell receptor (beta chain) derives from a study of kidney transplant recipient with SARS-CoV-2 infection. Trimming removed 4 bases at V and 4 bases at J, with 22 bases between. The CDR3 length is 17 residues. Germline CDR1 reads MNHEY; CDR2 reads SVGAGI. As concerns this clonotype: A clone one base away is much larger, so this may be a read error.

Using its own MiXCR run on the reads, TCRdb lists one record per CDR3 protein. The sample consists of roughly 230,000 distinct CDR3 sequences, about 30% of them appearing once. The sample consisted of a blood sample, taken at baseline and on day 111 from a kidney transplant recipient. The V and J genes are TRBV6-5 and TRBJ1-2; the D is unclear. The source of this sequence is a male patient between 25 and 39 years old who had COVID-19 and was a kidney transplant recipient. The graft donor may be the source of some T cells. The CDR3 DNA is TGTGCCAGCAGTTCCGACCAGCCTTACGGAAAGGCCTATGGCTACACCTTC. It codes for CASSSDQPYGKAYGYTF.